The TCR beta chain under discussion was sequenced for a study of blood T cells in healthy people across ages. Whole-study results and caveats: Diversity was estimated from one million T cells, and these estimates were considered underestimates.

Trimming cost V 5 bases and J 2 bases; bases outside gene matches: 6. Germline V gene data show CDR1 as LNHDA and CDR2 as SQIVND (reference sequence). This CDR3 contains 15 residues. With a J-beta primer mix and a sample-barcoded 5' primer, a second PCR ran roughly 6 to 11 cycles. A template-switch adaptor with 12 random nucleotides tagged each cDNA molecule. TCRdb reprocessed the 5' RACE reads via MiXCR and lists one record per CDR3 protein. The repertoire holds hundreds of thousands of distinct CDR3 sequences, with nearly 25% as singletons. In regard to this clonotype: The antigen remains undetermined.

In addition, the sample was reused for a study of T cells of mothers and their children. As reported in that work: Over 8 million reads per mother and around 3.2 million per child were obtained. Normalized overlap was always slightly, never significantly, higher in related than unrelated mother-child pairs.

The chain recombines TRBV19 with TRBJ2-1; TRBD2 matches 7 bases. The sequence came from a boy aged 10-17 years in good health. The material sequenced was blood. The CDR3 region has the DNA TGTGCCAGTAGTCCGACTAGCCTGCCCTACAATGAGCAGTTCTTC. This codes for CASSPTSLPYNEQFF. Based on the CDR3 plus reference TRBV19 and TRBJ2-1, the full variable domain is DGGITQSPKYLFRKEGQNVTLSCEQNLNHDAMYWYRQDPGQGLRLIYYSQIVNDFQKGDIAEGYSVSREKKESFPLTVTSAQKNPTAFYLCASSPTSLPYNEQFFGPGTRLTVL.